One and the same sample provided the 32 T cell receptor beta chains below, sequenced in a study of response to subunit inactivated influenza vaccine. MiXCR was run by TCRdb on the RT-PCR reads, yielding one entry per CDR3 protein. The sample contains about 700,000 distinct CDR3 sequences, approximately 15% of which appear only once. This specimen consisted of PBMCs from blood, obtained 11 to 12 days after vaccination. Receptors were obtained from a man aged 50-59 years who received an inactivated influenza vaccine.

This clonotype was observed a few times. CDR3 residues: CASSGGDLVADTQYF. In DNA, the CDR3 is TGTGCCAGCAGTGGGGGGGACCTCGTGGCGGATACGCAGTATTTT. The rearrangement uses TRBV12-3 or TRBV12-4 and TRBJ2-3; 7 nucleotides line up with TRBD2. This CDR3 has 15 residues. The trim removed 5 bases at V and 6 bases at J, leaving 11 bases unmatched.

This clonotype came up a few times. Written as DNA, the CDR3 is TGTGCCAGCAGCTGGTACAGGGAGGACATTCAGTACTTC. Protein: CASSWYREDIQYF. The genes are TRBV7-2 and TRBJ2-4; D possibly matches TRBD1 or TRBD2 (6 bases each). In germline, CDR1 is SGHTA, CDR2 FQGNSA. This CDR3 spans 13 amino acids. Trimming cost V 4 bases and J 8 bases, with 12 bases left between them.

The DNA of the CDR3 is TGTGCCAGCAGTTTATCGACGGGGGGCTCCGAGCAGTACTTC. Protein sequence: CASSLSTGGSEQYF. V is TRBV27 and J is TRBJ2-7; D is perhaps TRBD2 (7 bases). With 0 bases removed from V and 6 bases from J, the gap between germline ends came to 12 bases. Germline CDR1 is MNHEY and CDR2 is SMNVEV (reference sequence). The CDR3 runs to 14 residues.

A few counts support this clonotype. The CDR3 DNA follows: TGCGCCAGCAGCCAACGCCTACAGGGGGCCTATGGCTACACCTTC. Translated, it gives CASSQRLQGAYGYTF. This chain connects TRBV4-1 to TRBJ1-2; 9 nucleotides match TRBD1. CDR3 length: 15 amino acids. Germline V lookup: CDR1 MGHRA, CDR2 YSYEKL. V was pared by 2 bases and J by 4 bases, with 5 bases of the junction left unmatched.

Ten or more counts support this clonotype. The CDR3 coding sequence is TGCAGTGCTAGTCCGGGGGGCTACGAGCAGTACTTC. Protein product: CSASPGGYEQYF. J is TRBJ2-7 and V is TRBV20-1, with TRBD2 matching over 7 bases. The germline V gene encodes CDR1 DFQATT and CDR2 SNEGSKA (reference sequence). V was pared by 3 bases and J by 3 bases, with 2 bases of the junction left unmatched. CDR3 length: 12 amino acids.

In this sample, this clonotype turned up a few times. The rearrangement links TRBV5-1 to TRBJ2-4, with D perhaps given as TRBD1 or TRBD2 (5 bases each). Germline CDR1 is SGHRS and CDR2 is YFSETQ. This CDR3 is 14 amino acids long. With 4 bases removed from V and 8 bases from J, the gap between germline ends came to 16 bases. The CDR3 loop reads CASSPGIGGDIQYF. The CDR3 DNA reads TGCGCCAGCAGCCCCGGGATTGGGGGAGACATTCAGTACTTC.

This clonotype was counted a few times. The J gene is TRBJ2-2, the V gene TRBV12-3 or TRBV12-4; D remains unclear. The CDR3 loop spans 16 amino acids. With 6 bases removed from V and 5 bases from J, the gap between germline ends came to 19 bases. The CDR3 sequence is CASSKQRTSATGELFF. In DNA form, the CDR3 reads TGTGCCAGCAGCAAACAGAGAACGTCGGCTACCGGGGAGCTGTTTTTT.

This clonotype was detected ten times or more. This chain connects TRBV7-3 to TRBJ2-1, with a tentative D call TRBD2 (6 bases). V was trimmed by 4 bases and J by 0 bases, leaving 10 bases between them. CDR1 is SGHTA, CDR2 FQGTGA, per germline. The CDR3 totals 15 residues. The CDR3 is CASSSSASSYNEQFF. The DNA of the CDR3 is TGTGCCAGCAGCTCTAGCGCTAGCTCCTACAATGAGCAGTTCTTC.

J is TRBJ2-7 and V is TRBV5-1, with D perhaps matching TRBD1 or TRBD2 (5 bases each). V lost 4 bases and J lost 9, with 26 bases in between. Germline-derived CDR1 and CDR2 are SGHRS and YFSETQ. The CDR3 runs to 16 residues. CDR3 DNA: TGCGCCAGCAGCCTCCGGGACCAAAATCAAATCGCTGCGCAGTACTTC. It encodes CASSLRDQNQIAAQYF.

The chain uses TRBV5-1 and TRBJ2-2, with D tentatively TRBD1 (6 bases). CDR1 is SGHRS and CDR2 is YFSETQ in the germline V gene. Trimming took 4 bases from V and 2 from J, leaving 15 bases between them. The CDR3 has 16 residues. In DNA, the CDR3 is TGCGCCAGCAGCGCAACCCCGGACAGAAACACCGGGGAGCTGTTTTTT. It specifies CASSATPDRNTGELFF.

The J gene is TRBJ2-2, the V gene TRBV19; a possible D gene is TRBD2 (6 bases). CDR1 is LNHDA, CDR2 SQIVND, per germline (reference sequence). This CDR3 contains 15 residues. V was shortened by 7 bases and J by 0 bases, with 12 bases between the two germline ends. The CDR3 here is CASTTGGPNTGELFF. In DNA form, the CDR3 reads TGTGCCAGTACCACCGGGGGTCCGAACACCGGGGAGCTGTTTTTT.

This clonotype was seen only a few times. V gene TRBV7-2 combines with J gene TRBJ1-1; 8 bases match TRBD1. The V gene's germline CDR1 is SGHTA and CDR2 FQGNSA. The J segment lost 4 bases and the V segment lost 5 bases, leaving 6 bases of the junction unmatched. The CDR3 loop spans 14 amino acids. The CDR3 reads CASSRTGITTEAFF. As DNA, the CDR3 is TGTGCCAGCAGCAGGACAGGGATTACCACTGAAGCTTTCTTT.

The chain links TRBV29-1 to TRBJ1-2; 8 bases match TRBD1. The CDR3 sequence is 14 residues long. The ends lost 6 bases at V and 6 bases at J; junction bases unmatched: 12. CDR1 is SQVTM and CDR2 is ANQGSEA in the germline V gene. The CDR3 region has the DNA TGCAGCGTCGATACCAGGGGGCGTTTACATGGCTACACCTTC. Translated: CSVDTRGRLHGYTF.

This clonotype was seen at least ten times. This chain uses TRBV20-1 with TRBJ1-1, with D possibly TRBD1 on 5 matching bases. The CDR3 is made up of 11 amino acids. Germline loops: CDR1 DFQATT, CDR2 SNEGSKA (reference sequence). With 5 bases removed from V and 11 bases from J, the gap between germline ends came to 15 bases. This CDR3 reads CSAPSGGKAFF. In DNA, the CDR3 is TGCAGTGCTCCCTCCGGGGGGAAGGCTTTCTTT.

This clonotype appeared a few times. The chain employs TRBV7-9 and TRBJ2-1, with 10 bases identical to TRBD2. The CDR3 totals 16 residues. Per the germline V gene, CDR1 is SEHNR and CDR2 is FQNEAQ (reference sequence). V dropped 5 bases and J dropped 3; count of bases not matched to a gene: 7. CDR3 region: CASSPQRLAGYNEQFF. CDR3 bases: TGTGCCAGCAGCCCCCAAAGACTAGCGGGCTACAATGAGCAGTTCTTC.

DNA for the CDR3: TGCGCCAGCAGCCAAGAATTGAGACCCCAAGAGACCCAGTACTTC. It codes for CASSQELRPQETQYF. The genes are TRBV4-1 and TRBJ2-5; D unresolved. V lost 0 bases to trimming and J lost 1 base, with 9 bases between them. The germline gives CDR1 MGHRA, CDR2 YSYEKL. The CDR3 extends over 15 amino acids.

This clonotype has more than one count but fewer than ten. The chain couples TRBV12-3 or TRBV12-4 to TRBJ1-5, with D unresolved. This CDR3 spans 13 amino acids. The V end was cut by 6 bases, the J end by 7 bases, with 13 bases between. The CDR3 is CASRLTRTQPQHF. The CDR3 DNA is TGTGCCAGCAGGCTGACTAGGACCCAGCCCCAGCATTTT.

V usage is TRBV7-9 and J usage is TRBJ2-1; 11 nucleotides match TRBD2. The germline gives CDR1 SEHNR, CDR2 FQNEAQ (reference sequence). CDR3 length: 16 amino acids. V lost 5 bases to trimming and J lost 6 bases; unmatched junction nucleotides: 9. CDR3 in amino acids: CASSNSGRAVGNEQFF. CDR3 in DNA: TGTGCCAGCAGCAATAGCGGGAGGGCCGTTGGCAATGAGCAGTTCTTC.

The sample holds a few counts of this clonotype. This chain joins TRBV7-2 and TRBJ2-7, with D possibly being TRBD1 (5 bases). Trimming cost V 8 bases and J 2 bases, with 16 bases left between them. Germline V gene data show CDR1 as SGHTA and CDR2 as FQGNSA. The CDR3 has 14 amino acids. The CDR3 sequence: CASRPDTLTYEQYF. In DNA, the CDR3 is TGTGCCAGCCGGCCGGACACCCTCACCTACGAGCAGTACTTC.

The genes are TRBV2 and TRBJ2-1, with TRBD2 as a possible D gene (5 bases). Per germline, CDR1 SNHLY and CDR2 FYNNEI. The ends were cut back, 8 bases at V and 10 bases at J, with 15 bases in the middle. This CDR3 comprises 12 residues. The CDR3 here is CASRVGVWEQFF. CDR3 nucleotides: TGTGCCAGCCGGGTCGGGGTATGGGAGCAGTTCTTC.

This clonotype was found a few times. J is TRBJ2-7 and V is TRBV20-1; unclear D gene. V was cut by 6 bases and J by 2 bases, with 14 bases left in between. Germline CDR1 and CDR2: DFQATT and SNEGSKA (reference sequence). The CDR3 runs 13 residues. Here the CDR3 reads CSATSPNTYEQYF. The CDR3 coding sequence is TGCAGTGCCACATCACCAAATACCTACGAGCAGTACTTC.

This clonotype has more than one count but fewer than ten. The rearrangement joins TRBV9 to TRBJ2-3; 7 bases match TRBD1. The junction had 10 bases not matched to a gene; V was cut back by 3 bases and J by 0 bases. This CDR3 has 17 residues. CDR1 is SGDLS and CDR2 is YYNGEE in the germline V gene. In DNA, the CDR3 is TGTGCCAGCAGCGCACCTCTTGACAGGGCAAGCACAGATACGCAGTATTTT. The encoded protein is CASSAPLDRASTDTQYF. The whole variable domain, filled in from reference TRBV9 and TRBJ2-3, reads DSGVTQTPKHLITATGQRVTLRCSPRSGDLSVYWYQQSLDQGLQFLIQYYNGEERAKGNILERFSAQQFPDLHSELNLSSLELGDSALYFCASSAPLDRASTDTQYFGPGTRLTVL.

The rearrangement links TRBV7-2 to TRBJ2-3; D may be TRBD1 or TRBD2 (6 bases each). This CDR3 is built from 15 residues. Trimming took 1 base from V and 4 from J, leaving 12 bases between them. The germline CDR1 and CDR2 sequences are SGHTA and FQGNSA. In DNA, the CDR3 is TGTGCCAGCAGCTTAGTAAGGGGGGTTTCAGATACGCAGTATTTT. It codes for CASSLVRGVSDTQYF.

This clonotype appeared a few times. As DNA, the CDR3 is TGTGCCAGCTCGCCGGGACTAGCGGGAGCAAGCTCCTACGAGCAGTACTTC. Translating it yields CASSPGLAGASSYEQYF. The rearrangement joins TRBV18 to TRBJ2-7; 14 positions match TRBD2. From germline, CDR1 is KGHSH and CDR2 LQKENI. The CDR3 consists of 17 residues. Trimming at V came to 6 bases and at J to 0 bases, leaving 7 bases not matched to a gene.

The sample holds a few counts of this clonotype. The chain combines TRBV6-1 with TRBJ1-5; D call uncertain. V was trimmed by 5 bases and J by 4 bases, leaving 18 bases between them. CDR3 length: 16 residues. The germline gives CDR1 MNHNS, CDR2 SASEGT. The CDR3 bases are TGTGCCAGCAGTCCCGGGTCCTCCTTTTGGAATCAGCCCCAGCATTTT. Translated: CASSPGSSFWNQPQHF.

The chain combines TRBV5-1 with TRBJ2-7; D is undetermined. Looked up from germline, CDR1 is SGHRS and CDR2 is YFSETQ. This CDR3 is built from 15 residues. Trimming stripped 0 bases from V and 7 bases from J, with 17 bases between. The CDR3, as DNA: TGCGCCAGCAGCTTGGCCGGCGCCTCTCTCTATGAGCAGTACTTC. Protein sequence: CASSLAGASLYEQYF.

Only a few counts were recorded for this clonotype. One end of the junction is discordant with germline, which a read error may explain. This chain uses TRBV5-1 with TRBJ2-2; 14 nucleotides line up with TRBD2. The germline gives CDR1 SGHRS, CDR2 YFSETQ. This CDR3 has 17 residues. CDR3 sequence (DNA): TGCGCCAGCTATCGGACTAGCGGGGGGACGAACGCCGGGGAGCTGTTTTTT. Protein product: CASYRTSGGTNAGELFF.

This clonotype was seen many times. The chain links TRBV10-3 to TRBJ1-1; the D is unclear. V lost 3 bases to trimming and J lost 12 bases, with 20 bases between them. Germline CDR1 and CDR2: ENHRY and SYGVKD. CDR3 length: 14 residues. This CDR3 reads CAISDREQPLGTFF. Here the CDR3 DNA reads TGTGCCATCAGTGACCGGGAACAACCCCTTGGGACTTTCTTT.

This clonotype occurred a few times. The V call is TRBV20-1, the J call TRBJ2-3, with 12 bases that match TRBD2. CDR1 is DFQATT, CDR2 SNEGSKA, per germline (reference sequence). The V and J ends lost 6 bases and 3 bases, in that order; junction bases with no gene match: 4. The CDR3 consists of 14 residues. CDR3 amino acids: CSAVTSGRTDTQYF. CDR3 coding DNA: TGCAGTGCGGTGACTAGCGGGAGAACAGATACGCAGTATTTT.

This clonotype was picked up many times. The chain employs TRBV2 and TRBJ1-3; no definite D call. The CDR3 has 10 amino acids. Per germline, CDR1 SNHLY and CDR2 FYNNEI. Deletions cut 7 bases from V and 2 bases from J, with 0 bases between. The CDR3 nucleotides are TGTGCCAGCACTGGAAACACCATATATTTT. As protein: CASTGNTIYF.

The V and J genes are TRBV28 and TRBJ1-2; TRBD1 matches at 7 bases. Germline CDR1 MDHEN, CDR2 SYDVKM. The CDR3 has 14 amino acids. V was pared by 5 bases and J by 4 bases, with 7 bases of the junction left unmatched. As DNA, the CDR3 is TGTGCCAGCAGTCGAGGGGGCAAAGGCTATGGCTACACCTTC. This translates into CASSRGGKGYGYTF.

Of note for this clonotype: A read error is possible here, since a much larger clone lies one base away. The chain has TRBV10-3 and TRBJ2-5; 10 bases line up with TRBD2. The CDR3 totals 15 residues. Germline V gene lookup returns CDR1 ENHRY and CDR2 SYGVKD. For the CDR3, the DNA is TGTGCCATCAGTGTATCTAGCGGGGGACGCGAGACCCAGGACTTC. This sequence encodes CAISVSSGGRETQDF.